This entry is about one T cell receptor (beta chain). Its antigen is unidentified. TCRdb itself ran the reads through MiXCR, one entry per CDR3 protein. This sample yields fewer than 850,000 distinct CDR3 sequences, of which just under 30% are seen a single time; 13% belongs to the top ten. The CDR3 is 15 amino acids. Trimming at V came to 6 bases and at J to 2 bases, leaving 8 bases not matched to a gene. From germline, CDR1 is DFQATT and CDR2 SNEGSKA (reference sequence). This sample was included in a study of T cell repertoires in cytomegalovirus infection. This clonotype originated in a human donor in good health (CMV status not recorded). Some clones in this sample may be carry-over from other donors' samples. This chain connects TRBV20-1 to TRBJ2-1, with TRBD2 identical over 9 bases. This specimen consisted of cultured CD8+ T cells from PBMCs, obtained from culture after CMV antigen stimulation. CDR3 protein: CSAPPLAGPYNEQFF. The CDR3 region has the DNA TGCAGTGCCCCTCCCCTAGCGGGGCCCTACAATGAGCAGTTCTTC.